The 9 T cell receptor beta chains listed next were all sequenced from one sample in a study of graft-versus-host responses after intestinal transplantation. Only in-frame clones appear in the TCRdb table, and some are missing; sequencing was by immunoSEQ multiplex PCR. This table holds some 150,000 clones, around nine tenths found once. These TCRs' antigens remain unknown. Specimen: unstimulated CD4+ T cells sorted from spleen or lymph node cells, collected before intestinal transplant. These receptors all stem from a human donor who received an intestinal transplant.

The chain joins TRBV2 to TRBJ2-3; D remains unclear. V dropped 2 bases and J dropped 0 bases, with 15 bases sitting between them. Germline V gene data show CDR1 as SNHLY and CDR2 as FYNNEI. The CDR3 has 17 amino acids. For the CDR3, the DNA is TGTGCCAGCAGTGAATTTGGGTCCCTTGGTAGCACAGATACGCAGTATTTT. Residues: CASSEFGSLGSTDTQYF.

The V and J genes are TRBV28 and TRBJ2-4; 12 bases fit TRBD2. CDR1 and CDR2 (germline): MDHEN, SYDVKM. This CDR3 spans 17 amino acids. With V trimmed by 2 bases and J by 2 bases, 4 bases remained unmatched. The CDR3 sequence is CASSLTTSGRTKNIQYF. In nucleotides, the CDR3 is TGTGCCAGCAGTTTAACGACTAGCGGGAGAACCAAAAACATTCAGTACTTC.

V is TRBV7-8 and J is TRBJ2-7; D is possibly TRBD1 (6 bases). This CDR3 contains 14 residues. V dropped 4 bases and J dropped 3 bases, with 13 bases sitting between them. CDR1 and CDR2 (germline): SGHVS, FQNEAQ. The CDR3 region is CASSYSDSYYEQYF. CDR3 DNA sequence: TGTGCCAGCAGCTACTCGGACAGCTACTACGAGCAGTACTTC.

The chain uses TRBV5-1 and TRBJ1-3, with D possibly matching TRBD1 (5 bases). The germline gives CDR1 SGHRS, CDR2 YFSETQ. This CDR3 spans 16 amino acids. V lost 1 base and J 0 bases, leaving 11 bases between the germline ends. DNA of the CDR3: TGCGCCAGCAGCTTGTTAACAGGACACTCTGGAAACACCATATATTTT. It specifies CASSLLTGHSGNTIYF.

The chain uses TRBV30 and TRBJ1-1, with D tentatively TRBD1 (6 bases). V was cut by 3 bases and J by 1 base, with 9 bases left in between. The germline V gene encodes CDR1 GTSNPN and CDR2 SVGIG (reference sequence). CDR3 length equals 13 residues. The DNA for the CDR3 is TGTGCCTGGAGGAAGGGGGAGAACACTGAAGCTTTCTTT. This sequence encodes CAWRKGENTEAFF.

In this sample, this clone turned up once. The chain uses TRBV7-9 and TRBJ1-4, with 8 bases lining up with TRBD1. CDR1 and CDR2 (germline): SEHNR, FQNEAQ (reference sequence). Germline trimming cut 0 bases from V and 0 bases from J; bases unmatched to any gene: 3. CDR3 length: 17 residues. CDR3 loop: CASSLARGQATNEKLFF. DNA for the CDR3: TGTGCCAGCAGCTTAGCCCGGGGACAGGCAACTAATGAAAAACTGTTTTTT.

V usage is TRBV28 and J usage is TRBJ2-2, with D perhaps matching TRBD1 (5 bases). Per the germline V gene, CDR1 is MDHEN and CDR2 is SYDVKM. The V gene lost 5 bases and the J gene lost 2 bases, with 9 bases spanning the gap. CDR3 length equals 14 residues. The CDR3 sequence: CASSGADNTGELFF. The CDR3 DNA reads TGTGCCAGCAGTGGGGCAGACAACACCGGGGAGCTGTTTTTT. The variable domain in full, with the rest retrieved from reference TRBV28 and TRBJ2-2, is DVKVTQSSRYLVKRTGEKVFLECVQDMDHENMFWYRQDPGLGLRLIYFSYDVKMKEKGDIPEGYSVSREKKERFSLILESASTNQTSMYLCASSGADNTGELFFGEGSRLTVL.

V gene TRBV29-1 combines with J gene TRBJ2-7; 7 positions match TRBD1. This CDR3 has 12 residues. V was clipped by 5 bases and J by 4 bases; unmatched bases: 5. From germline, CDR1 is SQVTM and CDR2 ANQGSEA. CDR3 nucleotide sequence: TGCAGCGTTCTAGGGGGCGGTTACGAGCAGTACTTC. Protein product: CSVLGGGYEQYF.

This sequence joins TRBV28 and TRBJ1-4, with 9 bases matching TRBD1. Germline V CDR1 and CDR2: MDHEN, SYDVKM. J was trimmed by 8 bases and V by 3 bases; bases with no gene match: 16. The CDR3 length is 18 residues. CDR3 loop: CASSFPIGTGSFREKLFF. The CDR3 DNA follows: TGTGCCAGCAGTTTCCCTATCGGGACAGGGTCGTTTCGGGAAAAACTGTTTTTT.